The sequence of this TCR beta chain was determined in a study of blood T cell repertoires in COVID-19. The overall study: The study drew acute and convalescent COVID-19 samples from the United States, Italy and Spain. In each case, the material was cDNA or gDNA derived from T cells, B-cell-depleted T cells, or PBMCs.

In the study's own analysis: Estimated nucleated cell counts came from reference gene primer amplification. Method: immunoSEQ multiplex PCR; TCRdb's copy keeps in-frame clones and lacks some. That table supplies the V and J calls and clone size; D and trimming were determined from the DNA. The table lists some 270,000 clones, 86% of them singletons. Germline CDR1 is SGDLS and CDR2 is YYNGEE. The CDR3 is 17 amino acids. V shed 3 bases, J shed 3 bases, and the junction held 14 bases outside the gene matches. This rearrangement joins TRBV9 to TRBJ2-7; 8 bases fit TRBD1. The receptor comes from a woman in her sixties or seventies who had recovered from COVID-19. Sequences were obtained from peripheral blood. The CDR3 coding sequence is TGTGCCAGCAGCGGACAGGGGACGGTGTCAGGAGGCTACGAGCAGTACTTC. It translates to CASSGQGTVSGGYEQYF.